These 18 T cell receptor beta chains were all obtained from the same sample, sequenced in a study of cytomegalovirus exposure and HLA in healthy donors. This table comes from immunoSEQ multiplex PCR, and its TCRdb copy is limited to in-frame clones, with some not included. Of roughly 120,000 clones in the sample, more than 75% are singletons; the top ten hold under 2.5%. The material sequenced was PBMCs. The source is a woman aged 25 to 39 in good health and CMV-seronegative.

The chain links TRBV29-1 to TRBJ2-1, with 10 bases matching TRBD2. Germline-derived CDR1 and CDR2 are SQVTM and ANQGSEA. V shed 5 bases, J shed 11 bases, and the junction held 3 bases outside the gene matches. This CDR3 contains 11 residues. The CDR3 coding sequence is TGCAGCGTTTCAGCGGGGGGGCAGCAGTTCTTC. This codes for CSVSAGGQQFF.

This clone was recorded once. The chain uses TRBV7-6 and TRBJ2-1; 12 bases agree with TRBD2. The CDR3 consists of 16 residues. Trimming took 5 bases from V and 6 from J; bases not matched to a gene: 8. Germline V lookup: CDR1 SGHVS, CDR2 FNYEAQ. The CDR3 bases are TGTGCCAGCAGCCGACTAGCGGGGGAAGGGGGCAATGAGCAGTTCTTC. It encodes CASSRLAGEGGNEQFF.

This clone was detected a few times. The chain combines TRBV12-5 with TRBJ1-5; 9 bases are shared with TRBD1. Germline values: CDR1 LGHNT, CDR2 FRNRAP. Trimming at V came to 0 bases and at J to 6 bases, leaving 3 bases not matched to a gene. The CDR3 has 15 residues. DNA for the CDR3: TGTGCTAGTGGTTTGGTGACAGGGGGGATTCAGCCCCAGCATTTT. It specifies CASGLVTGGIQPQHF.

The chain recombines TRBV30 with TRBJ2-3; TRBD2 matches 9 bases. The ends lost 5 bases at V and 8 bases at J; junction bases unmatched: 11. The length of the CDR3 is 14 residues. CDR1 is GTSNPN and CDR2 is SVGIG in the germline V gene (reference sequence). The DNA for the CDR3 is TGTGCCTGGGTCATCGCGGGGGGGCCCATTACGCAGTATTTT. Its protein product is CAWVIAGGPITQYF.

The J gene is TRBJ1-1, the V gene TRBV5-5, with D perhaps TRBD1 (6 bases). This CDR3 contains 15 residues. Germline CDR1 and CDR2: SGHKS and YYEKEE (reference sequence). V lost 4 bases and J lost 7, with 20 bases in between. For the CDR3, the DNA is TGTGCCAGCAGCAGATTCGTCAGGGGTGCGGATGAAGCTTTCTTT. Its protein is CASSRFVRGADEAFF.

This clone appeared many times. The chain employs TRBV23-1 and TRBJ1-4; D is ambiguous. TRBV23-1 is noted as an ORF with a role that remains uncertain. Trimming took 0 bases from V and 8 from J, leaving 22 bases between them. The CDR3 loop spans 18 amino acids. The CDR3 DNA follows: TGCGCCAGCAGTCAATCTTATTCTTCCGGCAGGTTTGGCGAAAAACTGTTTTTT. Its translation is CASSQSYSSGRFGEKLFF.

The chain links TRBV30 to TRBJ1-6; 7 positions agree with TRBD1. Trimming at V came to 3 bases and at J to 6 bases, leaving 8 bases not matched to a gene. This CDR3 is built from 15 residues. The germline V gene encodes CDR1 GTSNPN and CDR2 SVGIG (reference sequence). CDR3 sequence: CAWRDRQGFNSPLHF. The CDR3 coding sequence is TGTGCCTGGAGGGATCGACAGGGCTTTAATTCACCCCTCCACTTT.

The rearrangement joins TRBV6-4 to TRBJ1-1; D not resolved. The V gene lost 4 bases and the J gene lost 5 bases, with 11 bases spanning the gap. The CDR3 length is 13 residues. Per the germline V gene, CDR1 is MRHNA and CDR2 is SNTAGT. CDR3 amino acids: CASSAVAGTEAFF. In DNA, the CDR3 is TGTGCCAGCAGTGCCGTAGCGGGGACTGAAGCTTTCTTT.

The chain carries TRBV29-1 and TRBJ2-1; TRBD1 aligns across 8 bases. This CDR3 contains 13 residues. V lost 1 base, J lost 7 bases, and 3 bases stayed unmatched. The germline V gene has CDR1 SQVTM and CDR2 ANQGSEA. CDR3 nucleotides: TGCAGCGTTGAAGGGCAGGGGGCAAATGAGCAGTTCTTC. Encoded protein: CSVEGQGANEQFF.

In this sample, this clone turned up once. The chain is built from TRBV29-1 and TRBJ1-1; TRBD1 agrees at 9 bases. V lost 7 bases and J lost 10; bases outside the gene matches: 7. Germline-derived CDR1 and CDR2 are SQVTM and ANQGSEA. The CDR3 consists of 11 residues. The CDR3 sequence is CSAGTGLGAFF. The CDR3 nucleotides read TGCAGCGCGGGGACAGGGTTAGGAGCTTTCTTT.

This chain links TRBV20-1 with TRBJ1-1, with D possibly being TRBD1 (6 bases). The CDR3 contains 11 residues. Germline V gene sequence: CDR1 DFQATT, CDR2 SNEGSKA (reference sequence). With 6 bases removed from V and 6 bases from J, the gap between germline ends came to 11 bases. CDR3 protein: CSARGLAEAFF. The CDR3 DNA sequence: TGCAGTGCGCGGGGGCTGGCTGAAGCTTTCTTT.

Regarding this clone: Different DNA sequences within this sample yield the same CDR3. The V and J genes are TRBV4-3 and TRBJ2-1, with 9 bases identical to TRBD2. Trimming at V came to 0 bases and at J to 3 bases, leaving 0 bases not matched to a gene. The CDR3 consists of 15 residues. Per the germline V gene, CDR1 is LGHNA and CDR2 is YSLEER. The CDR3 coding sequence is TGCGCCAGCAGCCAAGAGCGGGGGGGCTACAATGAGCAGTTCTTC. It encodes CASSQERGGYNEQFF.

The chain has TRBV29-1 and TRBJ1-2; 7 bases map to TRBD1. Trimming at V came to 6 bases and at J to 2 bases, leaving 9 bases not matched to a gene. The CDR3 is 14 amino acids. Germline CDR1 SQVTM, CDR2 ANQGSEA. CDR3 protein: CSVSPEGQNYGYTF. CDR3 coding DNA: TGCAGCGTCTCCCCGGAGGGACAGAACTATGGCTACACCTTC.

The chain carries TRBV7-8 and TRBJ2-5; D is unresolved. Germline CDR1 and CDR2: SGHVS and FQNEAQ. CDR3 length: 13 amino acids. Trimming shortened V by 5 bases and J by 5 bases, and 12 bases separated the two germline ends. CDR3 loop: CASSKRSEETQYF. The CDR3 bases are TGTGCCAGCAGCAAGAGGAGTGAGGAGACCCAGTACTTC.

The genes are TRBV6-5 and TRBJ1-1; 9 bases align to TRBD1. Germline V CDR1 and CDR2: MNHEY, SVGAGI. Trimming removed 5 bases from V and 5 bases from J; junction bases left unmatched: 3. The CDR3 is 13 residues long. For the CDR3, the DNA is TGTGCCAGCAGTCTGACAGGGGGGACTGAAGCTTTCTTT. Its protein product is CASSLTGGTEAFF.

J is TRBJ2-3 and V is TRBV5-1; TRBD2 matches 9 bases. The V gene's germline CDR1 is SGHRS and CDR2 YFSETQ. The junction had 6 bases not matched to a gene; V was cut back by 7 bases and J by 0 bases. The CDR3 is 15 amino acids. The DNA for the CDR3 is TGCGCCAGCCAAGTCCTAGCGGGGAGCACAGATACGCAGTATTTT. It codes for CASQVLAGSTDTQYF.

The rearrangement uses TRBV7-9 and TRBJ1-6, with 10 bases aligning to TRBD1. J was trimmed by 8 bases and V by 4 bases; bases with no gene match: 14. Germline V gives CDR1 SEHNR, CDR2 FQNEAQ (reference sequence). This CDR3 is built from 18 residues. CDR3 sequence: CASSSVTGGVSNDSPLHF. The CDR3 DNA reads TGTGCCAGCAGCTCTGTGACAGGGGGCGTCTCGAACGATTCACCCCTCCACTTT.

The chain uses TRBV30 and TRBJ1-5; D call uncertain. The length of the CDR3 is 13 residues. Trimming removed 5 bases from V and 1 base from J, with 9 bases in between. The germline V gene has CDR1 GTSNPN and CDR2 SVGIG (reference sequence). CDR3 sequence reads: CAWEGGSNQPQHF. Here the CDR3 DNA reads TGTGCCTGGGAGGGTGGAAGCAATCAGCCCCAGCATTTT.